The present TCR beta chain was sequenced within a study of lymphopenia after photon versus proton radiotherapy. Generated by immunoSEQ multiplex PCR, the TCRdb table keeps only in-frame clones and is missing some. The sample contains about 25,000 clones, less than 90% of which appear only once. V lost 0 bases to trimming and J lost 6 bases; unmatched junction nucleotides: 9. This CDR3 has 16 amino acids. Germline V gene lookup returns CDR1 SGDLS and CDR2 YYNGEE. In regard to this clone: No antigen is known for it.

Study-wide points: A bigger post-nadir fall in TCR diversity correlated inversely with survival time in deceased patients. After the lymphocyte nadir, photon-treated repertoires showed oligoclonal expansion, especially of CD8+ Temra cells.

This clonotype originated in a woman aged 45-65 years with pancreatic cancer. This chain uses TRBV9 with TRBJ2-3; TRBD2 matches at 8 bases. The sample was peripheral blood, taken from a patient treated with photon-based radiotherapy. The CDR3 region has the DNA TGTGCCAGCAGCGTAGGTCTACTAGCGGCGACCGATACGCAGTATTTT. Translation: CASSVGLLAATDTQYF.